The 3 T cell receptor beta chains given below trace back to one sample, sequenced in a study of a mutant IDH1 vaccine in newly diagnosed glioma. Only in-frame clones appear in the TCRdb table, and some are missing; sequencing was by immunoSEQ multiplex PCR. The data hold about 60,000 clones, with more than 75% observed a single time. Sample time point: week 23, last vaccination. In the vaccine, a single dose held 300 ug of the mutant IDH1 20-mer peptide, along with topical imiquimod. These receptors have no identified antigens. This specimen consisted of PBMCs, obtained from a glioma patient whose treatment included an IDH1 peptide vaccine. The receptors come from a man aged 35 to 55 with glioma.

The V call is TRBV6-4, the J call TRBJ2-3; TRBD2 matches at 9 bases. The V gene's germline CDR1 is MRHNA and CDR2 SNTAGT. This CDR3 has 16 residues. Trimming cost V 0 bases and J 4 bases; bases outside gene matches: 5. CDR3 loop: CASSDSVAGVADTQYF. DNA of the CDR3: TGTGCCAGCAGTGACTCCGTAGCGGGAGTGGCAGATACGCAGTATTTT.

This clone was counted once. This sequence joins TRBV5-1 and TRBJ2-7, with TRBD2 matching 12 bases. V lost 3 bases to trimming and J lost 5 bases; unmatched junction nucleotides: 6. CDR1 is SGHRS, CDR2 YFSETQ, per germline. The length of the CDR3 is 15 residues. CDR3 residues: CASSSSGRVGNEQYF. The CDR3 DNA reads TGCGCCAGCAGCTCTAGCGGGAGGGTAGGGAACGAGCAGTACTTC. The full variable domain, with the rest looked up from reference TRBV5-1 and TRBJ2-7, is KAGVTQTPRYLIKTRGQQVTLSCSPISGHRSVSWYQQTPGQGLQFLFEYFSETQRNKGNFPGRFSGRQFSNSRSEMNVSTLELGDSALYLCASSSSGRVGNEQYFGPGTRLTVT.

DNA of the CDR3: TGCGCCACCGGGATCTCGGAAGATACGCAGTATTTT. This sequence encodes CATGISEDTQYF. The chain is built from TRBV10-2 and TRBJ2-3; maybe TRBD2 (5 bases). Germline CDR1 reads WSHSY; CDR2 reads SAAADI. The ends were cut back, 10 bases at V and 5 bases at J, with 13 bases in the middle. This CDR3 is built from 12 residues.